This passage covers 22 T cell receptor beta chains from one sample sequenced in a study of cytomegalovirus exposure and HLA in healthy donors. PCR involved 60 Vbeta and 13 Jbeta primers. Some clones are missing from TCRdb's copy, which holds only in-frame ones; the method was immunoSEQ multiplex PCR. The sample totals about 83,000 clones. The specimen was PBMCs. These TCRs come from a man aged 18-30 years in good health and CMV-seropositive.

The CDR3 DNA is TGTGCCAGTAGTCTATCAACAGGGTTGGGCAATGAGCAGTTCTTC. This translates into CASSLSTGLGNEQFF. The gene calls are TRBV19 and TRBJ2-1; D perhaps matches TRBD1 (6 bases). Trimming pared 5 bases from V and 6 bases from J, leaving 17 bases between. The CDR3 is 15 amino acids. CDR1 and CDR2 (germline): LNHDA, SQIVND (reference sequence).

The chain couples TRBV12-5 to TRBJ2-1, with 8 positions matching TRBD2. J was trimmed by 6 bases and V by 6 bases; bases with no gene match: 7. From germline, CDR1 is LGHNT and CDR2 FRNRAP. The CDR3 runs 14 residues. The CDR3 region has the DNA TGTGCTAGTGGGGAAGGCGGGGGGCGCAATGAGCAGTTCTTC. Its translation is CASGEGGGRNEQFF.

The V and J genes are TRBV10-3 and TRBJ1-2; D is perhaps TRBD1 (6 bases). Germline values: CDR1 ENHRY, CDR2 SYGVKD. The CDR3 loop spans 17 amino acids. V shed 2 bases and J shed 0 bases, with 16 bases lying between them. The CDR3 sequence: CAISEGRGDVSNYGYTF. Written as DNA, the CDR3 is TGTGCCATCAGTGAGGGCAGGGGCGATGTGTCTAACTATGGCTACACCTTC.

This chain joins TRBV6-1 and TRBJ2-2; 7 nucleotides match TRBD1. V lost 1 base, J lost 7 bases, and 6 bases stayed unmatched. Germline lookup yields CDR1 MNHNS and CDR2 SASEGT. This CDR3 is 15 amino acids long. The CDR3 loop is CASSEEPSGGGELFF. CDR3 sequence (DNA): TGTGCCAGCAGTGAAGAGCCTTCAGGGGGCGGGGAGCTGTTTTTT.

The chain combines TRBV13 with TRBJ2-1; 9 bases line up with TRBD1. V lost 4 bases to trimming and J lost 4 bases; unmatched junction nucleotides: 8. Germline CDR1 is PRHDT and CDR2 is FYEKMQ (reference sequence). The CDR3 length is 16 residues. The CDR3 loop is CASSSSDRGRYNEQFF. For the CDR3, the DNA is TGTGCCAGCAGCTCCTCCGACAGGGGGAGATACAATGAGCAGTTCTTC.

The rearrangement uses TRBV27 and TRBJ1-2; D is possibly TRBD1 (6 bases). CDR3 length: 15 amino acids. Trimming took off 2 bases at V and 5 bases at J, with 15 bases between the two ends. The germline V gene encodes CDR1 MNHEY and CDR2 SMNVEV (reference sequence). The CDR3 DNA follows: TGTGCCAGCAGTTTAAGGGGGGGTGGGGAGTATGGCTACACCTTC. Protein sequence: CASSLRGGGEYGYTF.

The chain has TRBV5-1 and TRBJ2-1, with a weak D call TRBD2 (5 bases). The V and J ends lost 0 bases and 0 bases respectively, with 7 bases between them. Per germline, CDR1 SGHRS and CDR2 YFSETQ. The CDR3 is 15 residues long. As DNA, the CDR3 is TGCGCCAGCAGCTTGGCGGGGAGCTCCTACAATGAGCAGTTCTTC. Translated, it gives CASSLAGSSYNEQFF.

The gene calls are TRBV7-9 and TRBJ2-1; the match to TRBD1 covers 9 bases. This CDR3 is built from 16 residues. The ends lost 4 bases at V and 8 bases at J; junction bases unmatched: 12. Germline values: CDR1 SEHNR, CDR2 FQNEAQ (reference sequence). The CDR3 DNA sequence: TGTGCCAGCAGCTACTCACAGGGGGCGCATAGATATGAGCAGTTCTTC. It codes for CASSYSQGAHRYEQFF.

V gene TRBV4-1 combines with J gene TRBJ1-2, with no clear D. Germline CDR1 MGHRA, CDR2 YSYEKL. This CDR3 has 13 amino acids. V lost 4 bases and J 8 bases, leaving 14 bases between the germline ends. The CDR3 DNA reads TGCGCCAGCAGCCCTACCGTCAAATCAGGCTACACCTTC. Its translation: CASSPTVKSGYTF.

The chain links TRBV27 to TRBJ2-7; D is perhaps TRBD2 (6 bases). V lost 3 bases and J lost 6, with 9 bases in between. Germline lookup yields CDR1 MNHEY and CDR2 SMNVEV (reference sequence). The CDR3 runs 12 residues. CDR3 amino acids: CASSFPRGEQYF. DNA of the CDR3: TGTGCCAGCAGTTTCCCGCGGGGCGAGCAGTACTTC.

The rearrangement joins TRBV25-1 to TRBJ1-5; D is possibly TRBD1 (5 bases). V lost 4 bases to trimming and J lost 9 bases, with 13 bases between them. The germline CDR1 and CDR2 sequences are MGHDK and SYGVNS. The CDR3 covers 13 residues. The CDR3 nucleotides read TGTGCCAGCAGTGTTGGGGACGGGGGGCCCCAGCATTTT. This gives the protein CASSVGDGGPQHF.

This chain links TRBV4-1 with TRBJ2-7, with 11 positions matching TRBD2. Germline V gives CDR1 MGHRA, CDR2 YSYEKL. Unmatched junction bases numbered 7, after V lost 1 base and J lost 5 bases. CDR3 size: 16 residues. CDR3 loop: CASSQVASGRTHEQYF. CDR3 bases: TGCGCCAGCAGCCAAGTGGCTAGCGGGAGGACCCACGAGCAGTACTTC.

This chain uses TRBV29-1 with TRBJ2-2; D is unresolved. CDR1 SQVTM and CDR2 ANQGSEA come from the germline V gene. The CDR3 extends over 13 amino acids. V dropped 5 bases and J dropped 1 base, with 8 bases sitting between them. The CDR3 DNA reads TGCAGCGTTCCCGGTAGGAACACCGGGGAGCTGTTTTTT. Translating gives CSVPGRNTGELFF.

The rearrangement uses TRBV4-3 and TRBJ2-7, with TRBD2 matching 11 bases. CDR1 and CDR2 (germline): LGHNA, YSLEER. The J segment lost 5 bases and the V segment lost 4 bases, leaving 13 bases of the junction unmatched. CDR3 length equals 17 residues. This CDR3 reads CASSLGTSGGIFHEQYF. As DNA, the CDR3 is TGCGCCAGCAGCCTCGGAACTAGCGGGGGCATATTCCACGAGCAGTACTTC.

The genes are TRBV7-9 and TRBJ1-1; D call uncertain. The V and J ends lost 4 bases and 5 bases respectively, with 17 bases between them. The CDR3 sequence is 15 residues long. Germline V lookup: CDR1 SEHNR, CDR2 FQNEAQ (reference sequence). Written as DNA, the CDR3 is TGTGCCAGCAGCTCCCGACATCTAGCAGGAACTGAAGCTTTCTTT. Translated: CASSSRHLAGTEAFF. Complete variable domain (other parts from reference TRBV7-9 and TRBJ1-1): DTGVSQNPRHKITKRGQNVTFRCDPISEHNRLYWYRQTLGQGPEFLTYFQNEAQLEKSRLLSDRFSAERPKGSFSTLEIQRTEQGDSAMYLCASSSRHLAGTEAFFGQGTRLTVV.

The rearrangement uses TRBV6-1 and TRBJ1-4; 7 nucleotides agree with TRBD1. CDR1 MNHNS and CDR2 SASEGT come from the germline V gene. The CDR3 has 17 residues. J lost 5 bases, V lost 1 base, and 10 bases had no gene match. For the CDR3, the DNA is TGTGCCAGCAGTGAAGGAGCTTTACAGGGGTCAAATGAAAAACTGTTTTTT. This encodes CASSEGALQGSNEKLFF.

The chain uses TRBV21-1 and TRBJ1-3; the tabulated D call, TRBD1, remains unverified against the DNA. TRBV21-1 is designated a pseudogene. This CDR3 comprises 16 residues. This CDR3 is CASSIKRQYSGNTIYF. The CDR3 DNA is TGTGCCAGCAGCATAAAGAGACAGTACTCTGGAAACACCATATATTTT.

The chain has TRBV6-1 and TRBJ1-3; no firm D call. Germline V CDR1 and CDR2: MNHNS, SASEGT. CDR3 length: 13 residues. V was trimmed by 8 bases and J by 0 bases, leaving 8 bases between them. CDR3 amino acids: CASASSSGNTIYF. For the CDR3, the DNA is TGTGCCAGCGCGTCGAGCTCTGGAAACACCATATATTTT.

The chain joins TRBV5-1 to TRBJ2-1, with 9 bases aligning to TRBD2. V was pared by 4 bases and J by 6 bases, with 8 bases of the junction left unmatched. Germline CDR1 is SGHRS and CDR2 is YFSETQ. The CDR3 has 15 residues. The CDR3, as DNA: TGCGCCAGCAGCCCCGGGACTAGCCGCCCCAATGAGCAGTTCTTC. Translated: CASSPGTSRPNEQFF.

The chain links TRBV13 to TRBJ2-3; D gene uncertain. Deletions cut 5 bases from V and 7 bases from J, with 10 bases between. Germline V gene lookup returns CDR1 PRHDT and CDR2 FYEKMQ (reference sequence). The CDR3 is 12 amino acids. CDR3 in amino acids: CASSTVQNTQYF. The CDR3 DNA sequence: TGTGCCAGCAGCACAGTTCAGAATACGCAGTATTTT.

This sequence joins TRBV6-1 and TRBJ1-6; 9 bases map to TRBD1. V lost 4 bases to trimming and J lost 11 bases; unmatched junction nucleotides: 6. This CDR3 spans 14 amino acids. Germline-derived CDR1 and CDR2 are MNHNS and SASEGT. CDR3 loop: CASSVGDRVPPLHF. The DNA of the CDR3 is TGTGCCAGCAGTGTAGGGGACAGGGTTCCACCCCTCCACTTT.

The CDR3 bases are TGTGCCAGTAGGAGAGGGTATAGCAATCAGCCCCAGCATTTT. It codes for CASRRGYSNQPQHF. The chain combines TRBV19 with TRBJ1-5; D not certain. The germline V gene has CDR1 LNHDA and CDR2 SQIVND (reference sequence). The CDR3 contains 14 residues. Between the trimmed V and J ends, which lost 6 bases and 0 bases, there was a span of 9 bases.